The clone carrying this TCR beta chain has a count of ten or more. Its matching antigen is unknown. This record comes from a study of regulatory T cells in long-lasting Graves disease. The wider study: Under 3 months of antithyroid drugs had been taken by newly diagnosed Graves' patients.

The ends were cut back, 0 bases at V and 9 bases at J, with 6 bases in the middle. This CDR3 is built from 13 residues. The germline CDR1 and CDR2 sequences are LGHDT and YNNKEL (reference sequence). General study results and limits: Thyroid tissue went unexamined; only peripheral blood was analyzed.

Arm-PCR of CDR3 regions with iRepertoire HTBI primers generated TCR beta libraries. TCRdb used MiXCR to reprocess the multiplex PCR reads, holding one entry per CDR3 protein. Altogether 250,000 to 300,000 distinct CDR3 sequences are present, 15% to 20% being singletons, with the ten largest covering 14%. Regarding time point: newly diagnosed GD, antithyroid drugs for less than 3 months. PBMC-extracted RNA yielded the TCR library. These data are also associated with another study on T cells in Graves' hyperthyroidism and ophthalmopathy. That investigation notes: Lactation, pregnancy, other autoimmune disease or uncontrolled infection excluded patients.

The sequence was collected from a woman aged 25 to 45 with Graves disease. The chain is built from TRBV3-1 and TRBJ1-6; TRBD1 is a possible D gene (6 bases). The sample was peripheral blood mononuclear cells (PBMCs), taken at new diagnosis, from a patient treated with antithyroid drugs. The CDR3 sequence: CASSQEGGSPLHF. In nucleotides, the CDR3 is TGTGCCAGCAGCCAAGAAGGGGGTTCACCCCTCCACTTT.